Reported below is one TCR beta chain. Its target is not known. This entry is derived from a study of blood T cells in healthy people across ages. Study results and caveats: Long-lived donors exceeded aged donors in naive CD4+ cells and diversity.

Germline CDR1 is MDHEN and CDR2 is SYDVKM. The CDR3 is 14 residues long. The V gene lost 6 bases and the J gene lost 7 bases, with 18 bases spanning the gap. A J-beta primer mix and a sample-barcoded 5' primer were used in a second PCR of about 7 to 12 cycles. MiXCR, applied by TCRdb to the 5' RACE reads, yields one record per CDR3 protein. The sample has some 890,000 distinct CDR3 sequences; 25% to 35% are singletons. Drawing of peripheral blood yielded about 10 milliliters from each donor. Per-sample PBMC isolation yielded at least 6.5 million cells. These same data were also listed under a study on T cells of mothers and their children.

The sample taken for sequencing was blood. This receptor was obtained from a woman between 40 and 50 years old in good health. The chain combines TRBV28 with TRBJ1-1; D uncertain. CDR3 residues: CASSHLDRTVEAFF. CDR3 DNA: TGTGCCAGCAGCCACCTCGACCGCACAGTTGAAGCTTTCTTT. Full variable domain (missing parts from reference TRBV28 and TRBJ1-1): DVKVTQSSRYLVKRTGEKVFLECVQDMDHENMFWYRQDPGLGLRLIYFSYDVKMKEKGDIPEGYSVSREKKERFSLILESASTNQTSMYLCASSHLDRTVEAFFGQGTRLTVV.